Following are 29 T cell receptor beta chains from one sample sequenced in a study of T cells in Graves' hyperthyroidism and ophthalmopathy. Authors of the study amplified TCR beta CDR3 regions from RNA transcripts. The HTBI set primed first-round TCR CDR3 RT-PCR. TCRdb reprocessed the multiplex PCR reads with MiXCR, giving one entry per CDR3 protein. The sample has about 480,000 distinct CDR3 sequences; approximately 15% are singletons. Sequencing used blood. These receptors all come from a woman between 18 and 29 years old with Graves' hyperthyroidism.

The V and J genes are TRBV6-1 and TRBJ2-1; TRBD1 matches 7 bases. V trimming: 5 bases; J trimming: 0 bases; junction bases outside the gene matches: 4. Germline V gene lookup returns CDR1 MNHNS and CDR2 SASEGT. The CDR3 contains 15 residues. CDR3 coding DNA: TGTGCCAGCAGTATCCGGGACAGCTCCTACAATGAGCAGTTCTTC. Translated, it gives CASSIRDSSYNEQFF.

At least ten counts were recorded for this clonotype. This sequence joins TRBV3-1 and TRBJ1-2; D uncertain. Germline assignment: CDR1 LGHDT and CDR2 YNNKEL (reference sequence). The V gene lost 1 base and the J gene lost 4 bases, with 10 bases spanning the gap. This CDR3 is 14 amino acids long. The CDR3 sequence is CASSQGPQVYGYTF. DNA for the CDR3: TGTGCCAGCAGCCAAGGGCCGCAAGTCTATGGCTACACCTTC. Full variable domain (remainder filled in from reference TRBV3-1 and TRBJ1-2): DTAVSQTPKYLVTQMGNDKSIKCEQNLGHDTMYWYKQDSKKFLKIMFSYNNKELIINETVPNRFSPKSPDKAHLNLHINSLELGDSAVYFCASSQGPQVYGYTFGSGTRLTVV.

This clonotype was recorded at least ten times. The chain joins TRBV6-1 to TRBJ2-3; weak D call: TRBD1 (6 bases). The CDR3 runs to 18 residues. V was trimmed by 0 bases and J by 3 bases, leaving 19 bases between them. Germline V gives CDR1 MNHNS, CDR2 SASEGT. This CDR3 is CASSEARQGQSRTDTQYF. The CDR3 DNA sequence: TGTGCCAGCAGTGAAGCTAGGCAGGGGCAGTCGAGGACAGATACGCAGTATTTT.

In its sample, this clonotype was seen many times. Mismatch with germline at one junction end may stem from a read error. The V gene is TRBV5-1, the J gene TRBJ2-5; D tentatively reads TRBD1 or TRBD2 (5 bases each). This CDR3 contains 13 residues. CDR1 SGHRS and CDR2 YFSETQ come from the germline V gene. CDR3: CASSSGGGETQYF. The CDR3 DNA reads TGTGCCAGCAGCAGCGGTGGGGGAGAGACCCAGTACTTC. Combining the CDR3 with reference TRBV5-1 and TRBJ2-5 gives the whole variable domain KAGVTQTPRYLIKTRGQQVTLSCSPISGHRSVSWYQQTPGQGLQFLFEYFSETQRNKGNFPGRFSGRQFSNSRSEMNVSTLELGDSALYLCASSSGGGETQYFGPGTRLLVL.

The V and J genes are TRBV11-1 and TRBJ2-1; TRBD1 is a possible D gene (6 bases). Trimming shortened V by 5 bases and J by 3 bases, and 11 bases separated the two germline ends. Germline V CDR1 and CDR2: SGHAT, FQDESV (reference sequence). The CDR3 is made up of 14 amino acids. This CDR3 is CASSPGHYYNEQFF. CDR3 nucleotide sequence: TGTGCCAGCAGCCCGGGACATTACTACAATGAGCAGTTCTTC.

This clonotype was recorded at least ten times. The chain's CDR3 is CASKSGGDIQYF. DNA for the CDR3: TGTGCCAGCAAGTCAGGGGGGGACATTCAGTACTTC. The V gene is TRBV2, the J gene TRBJ2-4; D may correspond to TRBD1 or TRBD2 (7 bases each). The V and J ends lost 7 bases and 8 bases respectively, with 12 bases between them. The CDR3 sequence is 12 residues long. Germline CDR1 is SNHLY and CDR2 is FYNNEI.

There are many counts of this clonotype. V and J are TRBV2 and TRBJ2-1, with 13 bases lining up with TRBD2. Germline trimming cut 3 bases from V and 2 bases from J; bases unmatched to any gene: 1. Germline loops: CDR1 SNHLY, CDR2 FYNNEI. The CDR3 runs 16 residues. Written as DNA, the CDR3 is TGTGCCAGCAGTGAGGGGACTAGCGGGACCTACAATGAGCAGTTCTTC. Its translation is CASSEGTSGTYNEQFF.

In its sample, this clonotype was seen many times. The junction and the germline gene differ at one end; a read error may be behind it. The chain is built from TRBV13 and TRBJ1-2, with TRBD1 identical over 8 bases. This CDR3 has 17 amino acids. CDR1 is PRHDT, CDR2 FYEKMQ, per germline (reference sequence). The CDR3 loop reads CASSLGQGSITNYGYTF. The CDR3 DNA follows: TGTGCCAGCAGCCTAGGACAGGGCTCAATCACTAACTATGGCTACACCTTC.

This clonotype was observed at least ten times. The genes are TRBV28 and TRBJ2-7, with D unresolved. Trimming cost V 3 bases and J 3 bases, with 6 bases left between them. CDR1 MDHEN and CDR2 SYDVKM come from the germline V gene. This CDR3 is built from 12 residues. CDR3 nucleotide sequence: TGTGCCAGCAGTTTTGGGCGCTACGAGCAGTACGTC. Translation: CASSFGRYEQYV.

Here the CDR3 DNA reads TGTGCCAGCAGCTTAGACAGCCTATTAATGAACACTGAAGCTTTCTTT. It encodes CASSLDSLLMNTEAFF. The V gene is TRBV11-2, the J gene TRBJ1-1; D unclear. Germline V CDR1 and CDR2: SGHAT, FQNNGV. The CDR3 has 16 amino acids. The V end was cut by 0 bases, the J end by 0 bases, with 11 bases between.

V is TRBV19 and J is TRBJ1-2; TRBD1 is a possible D gene (6 bases). The length of the CDR3 is 15 residues. Germline V gives CDR1 LNHDA, CDR2 SQIVND (reference sequence). V lost 6 bases and J lost 1, with 15 bases in between. CDR3 sequence (DNA): TGTGCCAGTAGCCGAGGGACAAACAATAACTATGGCTACACCTTC. It codes for CASSRGTNNNYGYTF.

In its sample, this clonotype was seen many times. This chain joins TRBV28 and TRBJ1-1; D is undetermined. Trimming left V 6 bases short and J 2 bases short, with 10 bases between. CDR1 MDHEN and CDR2 SYDVKM come from the germline V gene. This CDR3 region has 13 residues. The CDR3 sequence is CASSLMTNTEAFF. In DNA, the CDR3 is TGTGCCAGCAGCTTAATGACAAACACTGAAGCTTTCTTT.

This clonotype has at least ten counts. The chain couples TRBV7-2 to TRBJ2-5; D call uncertain. There are 14 residues in the CDR3. CDR1 is SGHTA and CDR2 is FQGNSA in the germline V gene. The germline V and J ends were trimmed by 5 bases and 5 bases, with 15 bases remaining between them. The CDR3 protein is CASSLVQGRETQYF. In nucleotides, the CDR3 is TGTGCCAGCAGCCTCGTCCAAGGGCGGGAGACCCAGTACTTC.

The chain recombines TRBV10-3 with TRBJ1-6; 9 bases agree with TRBD1. Germline V gene sequence: CDR1 ENHRY, CDR2 SYGVKD. V shed 6 bases and J 5 bases; nucleotides not matched to a gene: 2. This CDR3 region has 14 residues. CDR3 bases: TGTGCCATCAGGGGGACAGGGCATAATTCACCCCTCCACTTT. Translated, it gives CAIRGTGHNSPLHF.

The chain has TRBV20-1 and TRBJ2-5; 14 bases are a match to TRBD2. Per germline, CDR1 DFQATT and CDR2 SNEGSKA (reference sequence). The CDR3 has 19 residues. V shed 3 bases, J shed 4 bases, and the junction held 16 bases outside the gene matches. CDR3 sequence (DNA): TGCAGTGCTAGTGGCACTCCGGGACTAGCGGGAGCTAGCGGAGAGACCCAGTACTTC. This codes for CSASGTPGLAGASGETQYF.

This clonotype was counted ten times or more. The chain is built from TRBV11-2 and TRBJ1-1, with D maybe TRBD1 (6 bases). This CDR3 is built from 17 residues. The V and J ends lost 1 base and 0 bases respectively, with 15 bases between them. Germline values: CDR1 SGHAT, CDR2 FQNNGV. CDR3 in amino acids: CASSLGAGAGMNTEAFF. The CDR3 nucleotides are TGTGCCAGCAGCTTAGGGGCGGGGGCAGGTATGAACACTGAAGCTTTCTTT.

The J gene is TRBJ1-2, the V gene TRBV5-6; perhaps TRBD1 as D (5 bases). CDR3 length: 14 amino acids. Germline CDR1 SGHDT, CDR2 YYEEEE. The V end was cut by 4 bases, the J end by 7 bases, with 17 bases between. CDR3 region: CASSAAGWVGGYTF. In DNA, the CDR3 is TGTGCCAGCAGCGCCGCAGGGTGGGTCGGTGGCTACACCTTC.

This clonotype was recorded many times. V gene TRBV3-1 combines with J gene TRBJ2-1; TRBD2 agrees at 11 bases. Germline lookup yields CDR1 LGHDT and CDR2 YNNKEL (reference sequence). V shed 0 bases and J 9 bases; nucleotides not matched to a gene: 7. CDR3 size: 16 residues. This chain's CDR3 is CASSQDRVAGGSEQFF. The CDR3 nucleotides read TGTGCCAGCAGCCAAGATCGAGTAGCGGGAGGGTCTGAGCAGTTCTTC.

At least ten counts were recorded for this clonotype. The V and J genes are TRBV5-1 and TRBJ1-2, with TRBD1 matching over 7 bases. V lost 1 base to trimming and J lost 4 bases; unmatched junction nucleotides: 7. Germline V gene data show CDR1 as SGHRS and CDR2 as YFSETQ. This CDR3 has 15 residues. As DNA, the CDR3 is TGCGCCAGCAGCTTGCTGCCGGGACAGCCCTATGGCTACACCTTC. Translating it yields CASSLLPGQPYGYTF.

At least ten counts were recorded for this clonotype. This rearrangement joins TRBV20-1 to TRBJ1-2, with a weak D call TRBD1 (6 bases). Per germline, CDR1 DFQATT and CDR2 SNEGSKA (reference sequence). This CDR3 contains 14 residues. Between the trimmed V and J ends, which lost 4 bases and 4 bases, there was a span of 16 bases. CDR3 DNA: TGCAGTGCTAACGACAGGTCTGTCGTCTATGGCTACACCTTC. This translates into CSANDRSVVYGYTF.

The V call is TRBV27, the J call TRBJ2-3, with D perhaps TRBD2 (6 bases). This CDR3 has 15 residues. Trimming took off 6 bases at V and 2 bases at J, with 15 bases between the two ends. From germline, CDR1 is MNHEY and CDR2 SMNVEV (reference sequence). The CDR3 spells CASSPPGLTTDTQYF. The CDR3 region has the DNA TGTGCCAGCAGCCCGCCGGGACTTACCACAGATACGCAGTATTTT.

This clonotype was found a few times. A much larger clone lies one base from this, so it may be a read error. The gene calls are TRBV9 and TRBJ2-7; D ambiguous. V was trimmed by 4 bases and J by 0 bases, leaving 8 bases between them. This CDR3 comprises 13 residues. CDR1 is SGDLS, CDR2 YYNGEE, per germline. CDR3 region: CASSLAVSYEQYF. CDR3 coding DNA: TGTGCCAGCAGCCTCGCGGTCTCCTACGAGCAGTACTTC.

This clonotype was seen repeatedly, ten times or more. The rearrangement links TRBV6-5 to TRBJ1-1; no firm D call. V lost 2 bases and J lost 4, with 11 bases in between. The CDR3 is 14 residues long. Germline loops: CDR1 MNHEY, CDR2 SVGAGI. CDR3 sequence (DNA): TGTGCCAGCAGTTACATGGGAATCCGCACTGAAGCTTTCTTT. Residues: CASSYMGIRTEAFF.

This clonotype was detected many times. The chain has TRBV12-3 or TRBV12-4 and TRBJ2-3; no firm D call. CDR3 length: 14 amino acids. Trimming left V 3 bases short and J 3 bases short, with 10 bases between. CDR3 loop: CASSLGLVTDTQYF. CDR3 DNA: TGTGCCAGCAGTTTGGGTCTAGTGACAGATACGCAGTATTTT.

This clonotype was seen at least ten times. The chain recombines TRBV5-8 with TRBJ2-1; 12 bases agree with TRBD2. There are 16 residues in the CDR3. In germline, CDR1 is SGHTS, CDR2 YDEGEE. V was clipped by 4 bases and J by 2 bases; unmatched bases: 4. This chain's CDR3 is CASSIRLAGAYNEQFF. Written as DNA, the CDR3 is TGTGCCAGCAGCATCAGACTAGCGGGAGCCTACAATGAGCAGTTCTTC. Full variable domain (rest looked up from reference TRBV5-8 and TRBJ2-1): EAGVTQSPTHLIKTRGQQATLRCSPISGHTSVYWYQQALGLGLQFLLWYDEGEERNRGNFPPRFSGRQFPNYSSELNVNALELEDSALYLCASSIRLAGAYNEQFFGPGTRLTVL.

This clonotype was found many times. This rearrangement joins TRBV6-5 to TRBJ2-3; 11 bases agree with TRBD2. The CDR3 loop spans 16 amino acids. Germline V lookup: CDR1 MNHEY, CDR2 SVGAGI. After removal of 2 bases from V and 2 bases from J, the junction contained 3 bases not matched to a gene. The CDR3 region has the DNA TGTGCCAGCAGTTACAATAGCGGGAGGGTCACAGATACGCAGTATTTT. Translating it yields CASSYNSGRVTDTQYF.

This clonotype occurred a few times. The J gene is TRBJ1-5, the V gene TRBV15; no clear D gene. Germline lookup yields CDR1 LNHNV and CDR2 YYDKDF (reference sequence). V lost 2 bases, J lost 0 bases, and 5 bases lay in between. This CDR3 comprises 14 residues. This chain's CDR3 is CATSRPGSNQPQHF. The CDR3 coding sequence is TGTGCCACCAGCAGACCGGGTAGCAATCAGCCCCAGCATTTT. Drawing the rest from reference TRBV15 and TRBJ1-5, the complete variable domain is DAMVIQNPRYQVTQFGKPVTLSCSQTLNHNVMYWYQQKSSQAPKLLFHYYDKDFNNEADTPDNFQSRRPNTSFCFLDIRSPGLGDTAMYLCATSRPGSNQPQHFGDGTRLSIL.

This chain links TRBV2 with TRBJ2-1, with a possible D match to TRBD2 (7 bases). This CDR3 spans 13 amino acids. The germline V gene has CDR1 SNHLY and CDR2 FYNNEI. V was pared by 7 bases and J by 4 bases, with 11 bases between. The DNA for the CDR3 is TGTGCCAGCAAAGCGGGACAATACAATGAGCAGTTCTTC. It codes for CASKAGQYNEQFF. Full variable domain (missing parts from reference TRBV2 and TRBJ2-1): EPEVTQTPSHQVTQMGQEVILRCVPISNHLYFYWYRQILGQKVEFLVSFYNNEISEKSEIFDDQFSVERPDGSNFTLKIRSTKLEDSAMYFCASKAGQYNEQFFGPGTRLTVL.

This clonotype was found many times. The CDR3 protein is CAWSTSPNSPLHF. CDR3 DNA: TGTGCCTGGAGTACCAGCCCTAATTCACCCCTCCACTTT. The chain employs TRBV30 and TRBJ1-6; no definite D call. CDR1 GTSNPN and CDR2 SVGIG come from the germline V gene (reference sequence). The V gene lost 2 bases and the J gene lost 6 bases, with 8 bases spanning the gap. The CDR3 extends over 13 amino acids.